This T cell receptor beta chain was captured by sequencing in a study of T cells after somatic rescue of genetic block. The repertoire was sequenced with immunoSEQ multiplex PCR; TCRdb's copy has only in-frame clones and lacks some. This sample has over 95,000 clones, with about 90% found just once. V was clipped by 3 bases and J by 3 bases, with 11 bases between them. This CDR3 is 14 amino acids long. Germline CDR1 is SGDLS and CDR2 is YYNGEE. This clone was detected once. Input material: peripheral blood mononuclear cells (PBMCs). The V gene is TRBV9, the J gene TRBJ2-3; D tentatively reads TRBD1 or TRBD2 (5 bases each). The TCR originated in a woman aged 18-29 years. The CDR3 sequence is CASSDPGPTDTQYF. The CDR3, as DNA: TGTGCCAGCAGCGACCCGGGGCCAACAGATACGCAGTATTTT.